Listed below are T cell receptor beta chains from one sample, sequenced in a study of blood T cell repertoires in COVID-19. TCRdb's table, derived via immunoSEQ multiplex PCR, lists solely in-frame clones and lacks some. The sample records 130,000 or so clones, about 81% being singletons. The sample consisted of PBMCs or T cells enriched from blood (not recorded which). These receptors were collected from a man aged 35-49 years with acute COVID-19. Each CDR3 is given with its conserved first and last residue.

V gene: TRBV9; CDR3 length: 14; CDR3 protein: CASSRASGNYEQFF
V gene: TRBV24-1; CDR3 length: 16; CDR3 protein: CATSDGGDRNQETQYF
V gene: TRBV6-2/TRBV6-3; CDR3 length: 14; CDR3 protein: CASSYYGGGTEAFF
V gene: TRBV3-1/TRBV3-2; CDR3 length: 18; CDR3 protein: CASSQDIRTATFTDTQYF
V gene: TRBV28; CDR3 length: 14; CDR3 protein: CASSPTGPGNTIYF
V gene: TRBV27; CDR3 length: 17; CDR3 protein: CASSLSGRGGGNYGYTF
V gene: TRBV19; CDR3 length: 16; CDR3 protein: CASTPTGQGPSYGYTF
V gene: TRBV13; CDR3 length: 15; CDR3 protein: CASSESLAGGDTQYF
V gene: TRBV30; CDR3 length: 14; CDR3 protein: CAWMGGGSTDTQYF
V gene: TRBV7-8; CDR3 length: 15; CDR3 protein: CASSLQGSRGDTQYF
V gene: TRBV12-3/TRBV12-4; CDR3 length: 13; CDR3 protein: CASSSTSQSPLHF
V gene: TRBV6-5; CDR3 length: 14; CDR3 protein: CASSPGTEGQTQYF
V gene: TRBV9; CDR3 length: 15; CDR3 protein: CASSGGRRNTGELFF
V gene: TRBV28; CDR3 length: 13; CDR3 protein: CASSKGADYGYTF
V gene: TRBV11-2; CDR3 length: 15; CDR3 protein: CASSPGQGSNEKLFF
V gene: TRBV7-3; CDR3 length: 16; CDR3 protein: CASSSRGGESYNEQFF
V gene: TRBV5-1; CDR3 length: 14; CDR3 protein: CASSLDGESNEQFF
V gene: TRBV18; CDR3 length: 15; CDR3 protein: CASSPTGIRESPLHF
V gene: TRBV5-5; CDR3 length: 15; CDR3 protein: CASSPRGSSYNEQFF
V gene: TRBV6-5; CDR3 length: 14; CDR3 protein: CASSYSTGQDGYTF
V gene: TRBV6-5; CDR3 length: 14; CDR3 protein: CASRYGGSHTEAFF
V gene: TRBV21-1; CDR3 length: 16; CDR3 protein: CASSKTGQGVSYEQYF
V gene: TRBV6-6; CDR3 length: 14; CDR3 protein: CASSPRGEGGEQYF
V gene: TRBV6-6; CDR3 length: 15; CDR3 protein: CASRPSGGRQETQYF
V gene: TRBV3-1/TRBV3-2; CDR3 length: 15; CDR3 protein: CASSQDHGVYQPQHF
V gene: TRBV7-2; CDR3 length: 16; CDR3 protein: CASSVLAGSSYNEQFF
V gene: TRBV5-6; CDR3 length: 15; CDR3 protein: CASSRTGGFSYEQYF
V gene: TRBV7-2; CDR3 length: 14; CDR3 protein: CASSLISGTDTQYF
V gene: TRBV12-5; CDR3 length: 16; CDR3 protein: CASGSGIAGGKNEQYF
V gene: TRBV28; CDR3 length: 17; CDR3 protein: CASSFIGGSDSGNTIYF
V gene: TRBV14; CDR3 length: 16; CDR3 protein: CASSQGYGGANTEAFF
V gene: TRBV28; CDR3 length: 13; CDR3 protein: CASSFSPRSGYTF
V gene: TRBV29-1; CDR3 length: 11; CDR3 protein: CSVVGAGELFF
V gene: TRBV6-5; CDR3 length: 14; CDR3 protein: CASSPGTSAGEQFF
V gene: TRBV5-8; CDR3 length: 10; CDR3 protein: CASSRLSQYF
V gene: TRBV7-9; CDR3 length: 14; CDR3 protein: CASSLVAGTDTQYF
V gene: TRBV30; CDR3 length: 17; CDR3 protein: CAWSVSRTSGPHNEQFF
V gene: TRBV23-1; CDR3 length: 16; CDR3 protein: CASSLGGRGETRGYTF
V gene: TRBV9; CDR3 length: 13; CDR3 protein: CASSPWTPSEQFF
V gene: TRBV29-1; CDR3 length: 12; CDR3 protein: CSVRRGRETQYF
V gene: TRBV6-5; CDR3 length: 16; CDR3 protein: CASSYGAPVWAYEQYF
V gene: TRBV25-1; CDR3 length: 18; CDR3 protein: CASSDLGAVAGYQETQYF
V gene: TRBV28; CDR3 length: 12; CDR3 protein: CASERNRDGYTF
V gene: TRBV7-9; CDR3 length: 17; CDR3 protein: CASSLVGQGAPDYGYTF
V gene: TRBV5-1; CDR3 length: 15; CDR3 protein: CASSFGTGDGNEQFF